Listed here are 9 T cell receptor beta chains from one sample, sequenced in a study of T cells after yellow fever vaccination. TCRdb recomputed calls from the 5' RACE reads with MiXCR, one row per CDR3 protein. The table has around 310,000 distinct CDR3 sequences, roughly 8.7% seen once. Sequencing used PBMCs, obtained on the day of the first yellow fever vaccination. These receptors came from a man between 18 and 35 years old who received the YFV17D yellow fever vaccine.

The chain is built from TRBV24-1 and TRBJ2-3; D unresolved. The CDR3 contains 13 residues. V was clipped by 3 bases and J by 6 bases, with 9 bases between them. Germline CDR1 and CDR2: KGHDR and SFDVKD. CDR3 DNA sequence: TGTGCCACCAGTGATCCTAGTTCCGATACGCAGTATTTT. Protein sequence: CATSDPSSDTQYF.

The chain employs TRBV27 and TRBJ1-5; D ambiguous. Germline CDR1 MNHEY, CDR2 SMNVEV (reference sequence). There are 14 residues in the CDR3. V lost 6 bases and J 5 bases, leaving 14 bases between the germline ends. The CDR3 region has the DNA TGTGCCAGCAGGACCCGGGATTACGATCAGCCCCAGCATTTT. This sequence encodes CASRTRDYDQPQHF.

This clonotype came up a few times. The rearrangement uses TRBV5-4 and TRBJ2-3; D is ambiguous. CDR1 is SGHNT, CDR2 YYREEE, per germline (reference sequence). This CDR3 comprises 14 residues. V dropped 10 bases and J dropped 0 bases, with 15 bases sitting between them. CDR3 bases: TGTGCCTCAAGCCCCCCGGATAGCACAGATACGCAGTATTTT. Encoded protein: CASSPPDSTDTQYF.

The rearrangement links TRBV24-1 to TRBJ2-1; D not certain. CDR1 is KGHDR, CDR2 SFDVKD, per germline. The V gene lost 2 bases and the J gene lost 8 bases, with 9 bases spanning the gap. The CDR3 has 13 amino acids. The CDR3 is CATSDSLRDEQFF. The CDR3 DNA sequence: TGTGCCACCAGTGATTCACTTCGTGATGAGCAGTTCTTC.

The table lists this clonotype with a few counts. J is TRBJ2-3 and V is TRBV20-1, with 10 bases fitting TRBD1. After removal of 3 bases from V and 4 bases from J, the junction contained 4 bases not matched to a gene. The CDR3 totals 14 residues. Germline loops: CDR1 DFQATT, CDR2 SNEGSKA (reference sequence). The CDR3 sequence: CSASTGTGADTQYF. The DNA of the CDR3 is TGCAGTGCTAGTACCGGGACAGGGGCAGATACGCAGTATTTT.

The sample holds many counts of this clonotype. The V gene is TRBV6-1, the J gene TRBJ2-7, with D possibly TRBD1 on 6 matching bases. V was shortened by 0 bases and J by 4 bases, with 10 bases between the two germline ends. The germline CDR1 and CDR2 sequences are MNHNS and SASEGT. This CDR3 has 14 amino acids. For the CDR3, the DNA is TGTGCCAGCAGTGAAGCGTGGACAGCTTACGAGCAGTACTTC. This sequence encodes CASSEAWTAYEQYF.

The chain recombines TRBV29-1 with TRBJ2-5; D unclear. The germline V gene has CDR1 SQVTM and CDR2 ANQGSEA. V dropped 3 bases and J dropped 8 bases, with 10 bases sitting between them. The CDR3 loop spans 11 amino acids. The CDR3 region has the DNA TGCAGCGTTGAGAGGTCCTACACCCAGTACTTC. It encodes CSVERSYTQYF. The variable domain in full, with the rest retrieved from reference TRBV29-1 and TRBJ2-5, is SAVISQKPSRDICQRGTSLTIQCQVDSQVTMMFWYRQQPGQSLTLIATANQGSEATYESGFVIDKFPISRPNLTFSTLTVSNMSPEDSSIYLCSVERSYTQYFGPGTRLLVL.

The chain employs TRBV3-1 and TRBJ1-1; D is unclear. V shed 0 bases and J shed 1 base, with 9 bases lying between them. The CDR3 is 15 residues long. Germline loops: CDR1 LGHDT, CDR2 YNNKEL (reference sequence). The CDR3 region has the DNA TGTGCCAGCAGCCAAGATCAGGTGAGGAACACTGAAGCTTTCTTT. Protein sequence: CASSQDQVRNTEAFF. Full variable domain (remainder filled in from reference TRBV3-1 and TRBJ1-1): DTAVSQTPKYLVTQMGNDKSIKCEQNLGHDTMYWYKQDSKKFLKIMFSYNNKELIINETVPNRFSPKSPDKAHLNLHINSLELGDSAVYFCASSQDQVRNTEAFFGQGTRLTVV.

This clonotype was counted ten times or more. The rearrangement uses TRBV13 and TRBJ2-7, with D perhaps TRBD1 (5 bases). The CDR3 covers 13 residues. V shed 3 bases and J shed 2 bases, with 8 bases lying between them. Germline V gene data show CDR1 as PRHDT and CDR2 as FYEKMQ (reference sequence). The CDR3 sequence: CASSLQGTYEQYF. In nucleotides, the CDR3 is TGTGCCAGCAGCTTGCAGGGAACCTACGAGCAGTACTTC.